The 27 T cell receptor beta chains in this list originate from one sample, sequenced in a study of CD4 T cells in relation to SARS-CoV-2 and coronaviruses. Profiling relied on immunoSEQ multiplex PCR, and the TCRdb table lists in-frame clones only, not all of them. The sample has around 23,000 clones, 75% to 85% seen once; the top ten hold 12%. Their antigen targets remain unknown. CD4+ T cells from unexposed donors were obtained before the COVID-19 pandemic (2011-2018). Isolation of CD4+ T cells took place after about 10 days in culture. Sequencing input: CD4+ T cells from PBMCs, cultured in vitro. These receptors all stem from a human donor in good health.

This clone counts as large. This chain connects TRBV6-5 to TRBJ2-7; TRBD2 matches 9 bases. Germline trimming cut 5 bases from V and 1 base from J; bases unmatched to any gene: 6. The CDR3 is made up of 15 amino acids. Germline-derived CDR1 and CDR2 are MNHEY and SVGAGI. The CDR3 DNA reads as TGTGCCAGCAGTCCCCAGGCGGGAGGGTCCTACGAGCAGTACTTC. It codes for CASSPQAGGSYEQYF.

This CDR3 reads CASSLEQVSGNTIYF. DNA for the CDR3: TGTGCCAGCAGCTTGGAACAGGTCTCTGGAAACACCATATATTTT. The rearrangement links TRBV5-8 to TRBJ1-3, with a weak D call TRBD1 (5 bases). From germline, CDR1 is SGHTS and CDR2 YDEGEE. Trimming took off 0 bases at V and 0 bases at J, with 7 bases between the two ends. This CDR3 is built from 15 residues.

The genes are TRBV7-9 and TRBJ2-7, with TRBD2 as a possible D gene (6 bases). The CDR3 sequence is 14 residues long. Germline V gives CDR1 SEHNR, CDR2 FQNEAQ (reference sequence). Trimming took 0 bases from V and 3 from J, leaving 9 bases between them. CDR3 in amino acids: CASSLATSSYEQYF. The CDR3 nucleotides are TGTGCCAGCAGCTTAGCTACTAGCAGCTACGAGCAGTACTTC.

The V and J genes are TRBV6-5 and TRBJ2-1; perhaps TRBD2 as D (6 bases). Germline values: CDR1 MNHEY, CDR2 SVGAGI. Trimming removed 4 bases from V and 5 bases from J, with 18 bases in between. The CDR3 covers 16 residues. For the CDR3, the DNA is TGTGCCAGCAGTTTCCAGCGGGTCCTCCCAAACAATGAGCAGTTCTTC. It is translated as CASSFQRVLPNNEQFF.

The CDR3 sequence is CATSEAGQGAKGYGYTF. The CDR3 DNA sequence: TGTGCCACCAGTGAGGCGGGACAGGGGGCGAAAGGCTATGGCTACACCTTC. The V call is TRBV24-1, the J call TRBJ1-2; the match to TRBD1 covers 12 bases. This CDR3 comprises 17 residues. Germline values: CDR1 KGHDR, CDR2 SFDVKD. The V and J ends lost 4 bases and 4 bases, in that order; junction bases with no gene match: 9.

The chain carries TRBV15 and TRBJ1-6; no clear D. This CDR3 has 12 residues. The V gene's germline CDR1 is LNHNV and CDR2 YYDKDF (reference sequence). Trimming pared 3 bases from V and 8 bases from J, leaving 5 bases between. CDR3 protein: CATSRRDSPLHF. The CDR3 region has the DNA TGTGCCACCAGCAGGCGGGATTCACCCCTCCACTTT. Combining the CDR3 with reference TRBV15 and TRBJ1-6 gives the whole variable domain DAMVIQNPRYQVTQFGKPVTLSCSQTLNHNVMYWYQQKSSQAPKLLFHYYDKDFNNEADTPDNFQSRRPNTSFCFLDIRSPGLGDTAMYLCATSRRDSPLHFGNGTRLTVT.

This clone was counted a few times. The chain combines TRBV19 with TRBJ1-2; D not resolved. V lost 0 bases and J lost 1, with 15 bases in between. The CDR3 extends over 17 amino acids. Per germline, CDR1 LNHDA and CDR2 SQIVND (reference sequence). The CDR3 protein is CASSIDPGRRFNYGYTF. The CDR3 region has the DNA TGTGCCAGTAGTATAGACCCGGGCCGCCGGTTTAACTATGGCTACACCTTC.

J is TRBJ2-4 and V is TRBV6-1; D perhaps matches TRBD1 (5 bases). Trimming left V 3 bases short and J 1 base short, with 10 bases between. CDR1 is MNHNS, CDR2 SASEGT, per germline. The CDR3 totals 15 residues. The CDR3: CASSDTGWAKNIQYF. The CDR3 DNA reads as TGTGCCAGCAGTGATACAGGTTGGGCCAAAAACATTCAGTACTTC.

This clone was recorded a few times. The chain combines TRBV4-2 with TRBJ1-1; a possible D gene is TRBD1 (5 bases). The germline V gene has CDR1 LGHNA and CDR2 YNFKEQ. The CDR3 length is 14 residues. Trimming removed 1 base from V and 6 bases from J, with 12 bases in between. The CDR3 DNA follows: TGTGCCAGCAGCCAAGTAGGAGGGGTGGCTGAAGCTTTCTTT. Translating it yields CASSQVGGVAEAFF.

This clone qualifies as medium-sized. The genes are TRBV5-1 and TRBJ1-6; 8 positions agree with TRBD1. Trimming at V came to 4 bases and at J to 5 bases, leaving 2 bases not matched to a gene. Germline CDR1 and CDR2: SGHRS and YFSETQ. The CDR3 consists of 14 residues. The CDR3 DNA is TGCGCCAGCAGCACAGGGGGAAATAATTCACCCCTCCACTTT. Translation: CASSTGGNNSPLHF.

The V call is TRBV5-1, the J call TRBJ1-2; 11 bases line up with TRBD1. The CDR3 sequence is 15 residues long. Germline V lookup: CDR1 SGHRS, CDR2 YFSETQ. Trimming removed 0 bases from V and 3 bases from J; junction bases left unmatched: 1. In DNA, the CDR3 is TGCGCCAGCAGCTTGGAGGGACAGGGGGACTATGGCTACACCTTC. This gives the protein CASSLEGQGDYGYTF.

The CDR3 DNA follows: TGCGCCAGCAGCCAACCCGGATACCCAGATACGCAGTATTTT. The encoded protein is CASSQPGYPDTQYF. The chain has TRBV4-1 and TRBJ2-3; D is ambiguous. This CDR3 is built from 14 residues. Germline V gives CDR1 MGHRA, CDR2 YSYEKL. Trimming stripped 2 bases from V and 4 bases from J, with 10 bases between.

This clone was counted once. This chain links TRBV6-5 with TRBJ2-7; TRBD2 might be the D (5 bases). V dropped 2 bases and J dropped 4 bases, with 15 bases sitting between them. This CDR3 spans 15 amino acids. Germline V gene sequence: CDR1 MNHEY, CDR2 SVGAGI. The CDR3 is CASSYGPEAGYEQYF. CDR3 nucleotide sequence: TGTGCCAGCAGTTACGGCCCGGAGGCCGGATACGAGCAGTACTTC.

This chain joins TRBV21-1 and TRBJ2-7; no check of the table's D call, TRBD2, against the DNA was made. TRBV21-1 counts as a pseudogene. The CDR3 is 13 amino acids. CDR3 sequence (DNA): TGTGCCAGCAGCAAAAGAGCAGCCAGAGGTAGGTACTTC. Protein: CASSKRAARGRYF.

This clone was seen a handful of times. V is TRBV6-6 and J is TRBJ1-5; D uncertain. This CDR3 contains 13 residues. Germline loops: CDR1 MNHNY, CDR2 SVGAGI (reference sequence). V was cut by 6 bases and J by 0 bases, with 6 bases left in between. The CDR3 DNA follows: TGTGCCAGCAGCCAAAATAGCAATCAGCCCCAGCATTTT. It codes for CASSQNSNQPQHF.

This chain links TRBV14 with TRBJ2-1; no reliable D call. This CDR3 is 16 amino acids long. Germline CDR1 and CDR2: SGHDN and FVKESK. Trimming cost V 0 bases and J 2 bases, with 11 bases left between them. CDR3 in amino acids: CASSQDETPAYNEQFF. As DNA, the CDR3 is TGTGCCAGCAGCCAAGATGAGACCCCGGCCTACAATGAGCAGTTCTTC.

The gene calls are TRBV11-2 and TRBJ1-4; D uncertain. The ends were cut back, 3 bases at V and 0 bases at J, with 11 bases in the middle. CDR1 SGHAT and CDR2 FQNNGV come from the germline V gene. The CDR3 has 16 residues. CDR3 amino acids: CASSFSLRPTNEKLFF. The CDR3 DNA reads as TGTGCCAGCAGCTTTTCTCTACGGCCAACTAATGAAAAACTGTTTTTT.

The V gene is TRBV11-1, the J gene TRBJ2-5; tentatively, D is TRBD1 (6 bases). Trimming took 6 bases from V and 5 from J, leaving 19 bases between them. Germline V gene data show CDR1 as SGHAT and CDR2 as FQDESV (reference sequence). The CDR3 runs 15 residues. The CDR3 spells CASSLQGIVEETQYF. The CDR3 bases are TGTGCCAGCAGTTTGCAGGGGATTGTAGAGGAGACCCAGTACTTC.

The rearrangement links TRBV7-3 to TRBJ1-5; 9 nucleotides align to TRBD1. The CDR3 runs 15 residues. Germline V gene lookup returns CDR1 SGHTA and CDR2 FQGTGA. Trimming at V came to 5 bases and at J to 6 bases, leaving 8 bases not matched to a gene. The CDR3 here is CASSRTGGGGQPQHF. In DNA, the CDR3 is TGTGCCAGCAGCCGTACAGGGGGCGGAGGTCAGCCCCAGCATTTT. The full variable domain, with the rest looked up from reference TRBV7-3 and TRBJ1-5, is GAGVSQTPSNKVTEKGKYVELRCDPISGHTALYWYRQSLGQGPEFLIYFQGTGAADDSGLPNDRFFAVRPEGSVSTLKIQRTERGDSAVYLCASSRTGGGGQPQHFGDGTRLSIL.

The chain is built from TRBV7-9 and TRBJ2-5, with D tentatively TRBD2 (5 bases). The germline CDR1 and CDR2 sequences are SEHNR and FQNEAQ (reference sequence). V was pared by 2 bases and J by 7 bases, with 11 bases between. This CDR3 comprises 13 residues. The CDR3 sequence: CASSLRPEGTQYF. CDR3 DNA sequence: TGTGCCAGCAGCTTAAGGCCCGAGGGGACCCAGTACTTC. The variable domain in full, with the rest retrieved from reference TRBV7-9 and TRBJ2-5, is DTGVSQNPRHKITKRGQNVTFRCDPISEHNRLYWYRQTLGQGPEFLTYFQNEAQLEKSRLLSDRFSAERPKGSFSTLEIQRTEQGDSAMYLCASSLRPEGTQYFGPGTRLLVL.

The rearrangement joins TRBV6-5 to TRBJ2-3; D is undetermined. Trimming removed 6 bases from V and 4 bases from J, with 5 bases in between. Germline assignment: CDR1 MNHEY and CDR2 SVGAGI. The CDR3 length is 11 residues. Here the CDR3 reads CASRGADTQYF. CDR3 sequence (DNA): TGTGCCAGCAGAGGAGCAGATACGCAGTATTTT.

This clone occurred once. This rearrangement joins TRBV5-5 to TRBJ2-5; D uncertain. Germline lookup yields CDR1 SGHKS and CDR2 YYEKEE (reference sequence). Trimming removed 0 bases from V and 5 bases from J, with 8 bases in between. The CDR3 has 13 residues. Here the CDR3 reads CASSLEGRETQYF. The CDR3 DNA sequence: TGTGCCAGCAGCTTGGAGGGCAGGGAGACCCAGTACTTC. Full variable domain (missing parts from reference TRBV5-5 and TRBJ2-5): DAGVTQSPTHLIKTRGQQVTLRCSPISGHKSVSWYQQVLGQGPQFIFQYYEKEERGRGNFPDRFSARQFPNYSSELNVNALLLGDSALYLCASSLEGRETQYFGPGTRLLVL.

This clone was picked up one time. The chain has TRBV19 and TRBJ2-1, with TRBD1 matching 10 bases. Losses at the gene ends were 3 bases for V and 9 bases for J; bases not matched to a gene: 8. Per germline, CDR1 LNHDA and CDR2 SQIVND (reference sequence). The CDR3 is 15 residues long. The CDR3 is CASSIRSRQGAEQFF. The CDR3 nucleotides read TGTGCCAGTAGTATTAGGTCACGACAGGGGGCTGAGCAGTTCTTC.

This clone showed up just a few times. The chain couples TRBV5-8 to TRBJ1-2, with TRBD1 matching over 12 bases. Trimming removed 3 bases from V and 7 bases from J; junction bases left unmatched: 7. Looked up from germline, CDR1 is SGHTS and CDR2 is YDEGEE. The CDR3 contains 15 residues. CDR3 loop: CASSWRDRGPSGYTF. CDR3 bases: TGTGCCAGCAGCTGGCGGGACAGGGGGCCGAGTGGCTACACCTTC.

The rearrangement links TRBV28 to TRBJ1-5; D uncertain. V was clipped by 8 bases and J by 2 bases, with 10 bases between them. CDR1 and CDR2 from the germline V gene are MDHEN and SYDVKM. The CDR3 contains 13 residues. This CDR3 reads CASVDGGNQPQHF. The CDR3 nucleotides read TGTGCCAGCGTGGATGGAGGCAATCAGCCCCAGCATTTT.

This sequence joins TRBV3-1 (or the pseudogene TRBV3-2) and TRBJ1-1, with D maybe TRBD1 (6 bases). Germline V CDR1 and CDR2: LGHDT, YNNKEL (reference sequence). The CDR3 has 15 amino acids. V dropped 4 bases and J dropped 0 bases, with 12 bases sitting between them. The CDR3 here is CASSPGQYMNTEAFF. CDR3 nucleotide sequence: TGTGCCAGCAGCCCCGGACAGTACATGAACACTGAAGCTTTCTTT.

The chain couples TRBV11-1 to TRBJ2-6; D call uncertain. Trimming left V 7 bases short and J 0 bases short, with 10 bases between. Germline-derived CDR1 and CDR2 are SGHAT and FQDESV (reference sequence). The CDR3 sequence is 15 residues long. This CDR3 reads CASTLISSGANVLTF. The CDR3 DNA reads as TGTGCCAGCACCCTAATAAGCTCTGGGGCCAACGTCCTGACTTTC.